These 13 T cell receptor beta chains were sequenced from one sample in a study of B cell selection in AIRE deficiency. The data were produced by immunoSEQ multiplex PCR, yet TCRdb's version contains in-frame clones alone and is incomplete. The profile shows under 5,500 clones, roughly 86% of them singletons. Regulatory T cells were sorted as CD4+CD25hiCD127low/negative cells. The sequenced sample consisted of Tregs sorted from PBMCs. Receptor source: a human donor with AIRE deficiency.

The V and J genes are TRBV11-3 and TRBJ1-2, with D unresolved. The V end was cut by 2 bases, the J end by 4 bases, with 8 bases between. Germline assignment: CDR1 SGHNT and CDR2 YENEEA. The CDR3 covers 13 residues. The CDR3 nucleotides read TGTGCCAGCAGCTTAAACGGGCTCTATGGCTACACCTTC. Amino acid sequence: CASSLNGLYGYTF.

This sequence joins TRBV5-5 and TRBJ2-2; TRBD1 might be the D (5 bases). Germline assignment: CDR1 SGHKS and CDR2 YYEKEE (reference sequence). Trimming took 4 bases from V and 2 from J, leaving 12 bases between them. The CDR3 is 15 amino acids. The CDR3 bases are TGTGCCAGCAGCCAGCCAGGGTTTAACACCGGGGAGCTGTTTTTT. Amino acids: CASSQPGFNTGELFF.

This clone was counted between two and nine times. The chain couples TRBV5-5 to TRBJ2-5; D is perhaps TRBD2 (5 bases). The germline V gene has CDR1 SGHKS and CDR2 YYEKEE (reference sequence). V was trimmed by 2 bases and J by 3 bases, leaving 14 bases between them. The CDR3 length is 15 residues. Written as DNA, the CDR3 is TGTGCCAGCAGCTTCTGGAGGACGGGGAAAGAGACCCAGTACTTC. Protein sequence: CASSFWRTGKETQYF.

V is TRBV4-1 and J is TRBJ2-7, with 10 bases aligning to TRBD2. There are 14 residues in the CDR3. CDR1 is MGHRA and CDR2 is YSYEKL in the germline V gene. V was clipped by 4 bases and J by 0 bases; unmatched bases: 0. This chain's CDR3 is CASSLAGGSYEQYF. The CDR3, as DNA: TGCGCCAGCAGCCTAGCGGGGGGCTCCTACGAGCAGTACTTC.

The chain carries TRBV19 and TRBJ2-3; D might be TRBD1 or TRBD2, each matching 6 bases. V lost 7 bases, J lost 0 bases, and 17 bases lay in between. The CDR3 loop spans 16 amino acids. The germline gives CDR1 LNHDA, CDR2 SQIVND (reference sequence). CDR3 bases: TGTGCCAGTACACCCCGGTGGGGGGCTAGCACAGATACGCAGTATTTT. As protein: CASTPRWGASTDTQYF.

This clone was seen a few times. The gene calls are TRBV18 and TRBJ1-5, with no clear D. Germline-derived CDR1 and CDR2 are KGHSH and LQKENI. The CDR3 covers 14 residues. Trimming left V 2 bases short and J 5 bases short, with 10 bases between. The CDR3 loop reads CASSPVSGDQPQHF. The CDR3, as DNA: TGTGCCAGCTCACCAGTAAGTGGTGATCAGCCCCAGCATTTT.

DNA of the CDR3: TGCAGCGGACGGACTAGCGGCACAGATACGCAGTATTTT. This codes for CSGRTSGTDTQYF. This chain uses TRBV29-1 with TRBJ2-3, with 9 bases fitting TRBD2. The length of the CDR3 is 13 residues. The V gene end was trimmed by 7 bases and the J gene end by 1 base; junction bases not matched to a gene: 3. Germline CDR1 is SQVTM and CDR2 is ANQGSEA.

This chain connects TRBV7-9 to TRBJ2-2, with D tentatively TRBD1 (6 bases). V was cut by 5 bases and J by 2 bases, with 9 bases left in between. The CDR3 loop spans 14 amino acids. Germline V gene sequence: CDR1 SEHNR, CDR2 FQNEAQ (reference sequence). The CDR3 sequence is CASSPDRNTGELFF. CDR3 in DNA: TGTGCCAGCAGCCCGGACAGAAACACCGGGGAGCTGTTTTTT.

The chain uses TRBV5-1 and TRBJ2-1; D remains ambiguous. Trimming left V 4 bases short and J 4 bases short, with 18 bases between. The germline V gene has CDR1 SGHRS and CDR2 YFSETQ. CDR3 length: 16 amino acids. The CDR3 loop is CASSPRTLSAYNEQFF. CDR3 DNA: TGCGCCAGCAGCCCAAGGACCCTTTCGGCATACAATGAGCAGTTCTTC.

V is TRBV7-9 and J is TRBJ1-4; the D gene is possibly TRBD1 (5 bases). The V end lost 1 base, the J end lost 4 bases, and 13 bases lay between the germline ends. Germline-derived CDR1 and CDR2 are SEHNR and FQNEAQ (reference sequence). This CDR3 is 16 amino acids long. The CDR3 region has the DNA TGTGCCAGCAGCTTAGGACCAGGGTTTTTTAATGAAAAACTGTTTTTT. Translation: CASSLGPGFFNEKLFF.

The J gene is TRBJ1-1, the V gene TRBV19; perhaps TRBD1 as D (5 bases). The germline CDR1 and CDR2 sequences are LNHDA and SQIVND (reference sequence). Trimming took off 7 bases at V and 5 bases at J, with 17 bases between the two ends. The CDR3 contains 14 residues. CDR3 DNA: TGTGCCAGTACCCCTCGGCAGGGAAGAACTGAAGCTTTCTTT. Translating gives CASTPRQGRTEAFF.

This chain joins TRBV6-9 and TRBJ2-2, with TRBD2 matching 7 bases. CDR1 MNHGY and CDR2 SVAAGI come from the germline V gene. The CDR3 is made up of 16 amino acids. Trimming removed 6 bases from V and 4 bases from J; junction bases left unmatched: 11. CDR3 protein: CASRLGGPTGTGELFF. The CDR3 DNA follows: TGTGCCAGCAGGTTGGGAGGGCCAACGGGCACCGGGGAGCTGTTTTTT.

The V call is TRBV19, the J call TRBJ1-2; 11 nucleotides line up with TRBD1. The CDR3 is 13 amino acids. The trim removed 6 bases at V and 5 bases at J, leaving 2 bases unmatched. Per germline, CDR1 LNHDA and CDR2 SQIVND (reference sequence). This CDR3 reads CASRGTGGYGYTF. The CDR3 DNA reads TGTGCCAGTAGGGGGACAGGGGGGTATGGCTACACCTTC.